This T cell receptor beta chain was retrieved from a study of beta chain features in type 1 diabetes. Regarding the study as a whole: TCRB CDR3s were moderately but significantly shorter in Type 1 diabetes patients in all four CD4+ subsets.

In the case of this clone: Its antigen is as yet unknown.

CDR3 length: 14 amino acids. Per the germline V gene, CDR1 is KGHSH and CDR2 is LQKENI. V dropped 0 bases and J dropped 5 bases, with 9 bases sitting between them. Reverse transcribing all isolated RNA meant expressed TCRB transcripts were sequenced. TCRdb keeps only in-frame clones here, not all; method: immunoSEQ multiplex PCR. The table has more than 550,000 clones, more than 13% seen once. Sample: naive CD4+ T cells from blood. The source is a man between 18 and 29 years old with type 1 diabetes. This chain joins TRBV18 and TRBJ2-3; D remains ambiguous. CDR3 loop: CASSPPVTVDTQYF. CDR3 DNA sequence: TGTGCCAGCTCACCACCGGTAACGGTAGATACGCAGTATTTT.